This passage covers 14 T cell receptor beta chains from one sample sequenced in a study of blood T cell repertoires in COVID-19. The table came from immunoSEQ multiplex PCR; TCRdb's copy has only in-frame clones and leaves some out. This sample carries some 230,000 clones, about 80% of them seen once, and the ten largest clones take roughly 2.4%. Material: peripheral blood. Receptors were obtained from a woman aged 55-75 years with acute or convalescent COVID-19.

The V and J genes are TRBV4-2 and TRBJ1-4, with D unresolved. The germline V gene has CDR1 LGHNA and CDR2 YNFKEQ. V lost 1 base to trimming and J lost 0 bases, with 9 bases between them. The CDR3 extends over 16 amino acids. CDR3 bases: TGTGCCAGCAGCCAAGTCCCCGGAGCAACTAATGAAAAACTGTTTTTT. Its translation is CASSQVPGATNEKLFF.

V gene TRBV19 combines with J gene TRBJ1-5; maybe TRBD1 (6 bases). V shed 1 base and J shed 6 bases, with 10 bases lying between them. The CDR3 extends over 14 amino acids. Per the germline V gene, CDR1 is LNHDA and CDR2 is SQIVND (reference sequence). The CDR3 DNA sequence: TGTGCCAGTAGTATAGTGGGGGCTGGTCAGCCCCAGCATTTT. Translated, it gives CASSIVGAGQPQHF.

This clone was recorded a few times. The chain carries TRBV6-4 and TRBJ2-2; no clear D. This CDR3 has 14 amino acids. Trimming removed 6 bases from V and 4 bases from J, with 12 bases in between. Germline assignment: CDR1 MRHNA and CDR2 SNTAGT. CDR3 sequence: CASSPNPGTGELFF. CDR3 sequence (DNA): TGTGCCAGCAGCCCGAATCCCGGCACCGGGGAGCTGTTTTTT.

CDR3 amino acids: CASTRVVGGGANTGELFF. DNA of the CDR3: TGTGCCAGCACCCGAGTCGTGGGCGGGGGGGCGAACACCGGGGAGCTGTTTTTT. The chain carries TRBV11-2 and TRBJ2-2; 9 positions agree with TRBD2. Germline-derived CDR1 and CDR2 are SGHAT and FQNNGV. V was clipped by 7 bases and J by 0 bases; unmatched bases: 12. This CDR3 region has 18 residues.

The J gene is TRBJ1-2, the V gene TRBV30, with 10 positions matching TRBD1. The V segment lost 3 bases and the J segment 13 bases; nucleotides outside the gene matches: 11. Per the germline V gene, CDR1 is GTSNPN and CDR2 is SVGIG (reference sequence). The CDR3 length is 13 residues. The chain's CDR3 is CAWRERQGAGGTF. The DNA of the CDR3 is TGTGCCTGGAGGGAAAGACAGGGGGCAGGAGGCACCTTC.

The rearrangement joins TRBV7-9 to TRBJ2-5, with 9 bases that match TRBD1. Per the germline V gene, CDR1 is SEHNR and CDR2 is FQNEAQ (reference sequence). The CDR3 length is 15 residues. The junction had 6 bases not matched to a gene; V was cut back by 1 base and J by 6 bases. For the CDR3, the DNA is TGTGCCAGCAGCTTAGGCCTGGACAGGGGAAAGACCCAGTACTTC. Amino acid sequence: CASSLGLDRGKTQYF. The variable domain in full, completed from reference TRBV7-9 and TRBJ2-5, reads DTGVSQNPRHKITKRGQNVTFRCDPISEHNRLYWYRQTLGQGPEFLTYFQNEAQLEKSRLLSDRFSAERPKGSFSTLEIQRTEQGDSAMYLCASSLGLDRGKTQYFGPGTRLLVL.

Written as DNA, the CDR3 is TGTGCCAGCAGTTACTCGCTGTCAGGCAATCAGCCCCAGCATTTT. It translates to CASSYSLSGNQPQHF. V and J are TRBV6-6 and TRBJ1-5, with D hard to call. This CDR3 comprises 15 residues. Trimming took 0 bases from V and 2 from J, leaving 8 bases between them. Germline loops: CDR1 MNHNY, CDR2 SVGAGI (reference sequence).

The chain carries TRBV19 and TRBJ2-7; perhaps TRBD1 as D (6 bases). Trimming took 5 bases from V and 3 from J, leaving 8 bases between them. Germline V gene sequence: CDR1 LNHDA, CDR2 SQIVND (reference sequence). The CDR3 sequence is 12 residues long. The CDR3 is CASSQQGYEQYF. The CDR3 region has the DNA TGTGCCAGTAGTCAACAGGGCTACGAGCAGTACTTC.

The chain couples TRBV2 to TRBJ1-2, with 9 bases fitting TRBD1. The CDR3 consists of 12 residues. V lost 10 bases to trimming and J lost 6 bases; unmatched junction nucleotides: 6. Germline CDR1 and CDR2: SNHLY and FYNNEI. This CDR3 is CAKRTGEDGYTF. CDR3 coding DNA: TGTGCCAAGAGGACAGGGGAGGATGGCTACACCTTC.

The CDR3 reads CASSLDWGGSGFTNYGYTF. CDR3 DNA: TGTGCCAGCAGCTTAGATTGGGGCGGCTCCGGTTTTACTAACTATGGCTACACCTTC. V usage is TRBV7-9 and J usage is TRBJ1-2, with D perhaps matching TRBD1 (5 bases). This CDR3 has 19 residues. CDR1 and CDR2 (germline): SEHNR, FQNEAQ (reference sequence). V was pared by 1 base and J by 0 bases, with 21 bases between.

This clone was observed a few times. The CDR3 sequence: CASSVTGTRDGGGYTF. In DNA, the CDR3 is TGTGCCAGCAGTGTCACCGGGACACGGGATGGGGGTGGCTACACCTTC. J is TRBJ1-2 and V is TRBV27, with D maybe TRBD1 (6 bases). The V and J ends lost 5 bases and 7 bases respectively, with 23 bases between them. The CDR3 spans 16 residues. CDR1 is MNHEY and CDR2 is SMNVEV in the germline V gene (reference sequence).

This chain uses TRBV27 with TRBJ2-1; 10 nucleotides line up with TRBD2. There are 14 residues in the CDR3. V was clipped by 6 bases and J by 7 bases; unmatched bases: 6. The V gene's germline CDR1 is MNHEY and CDR2 SMNVEV (reference sequence). The CDR3 DNA follows: TGTGCCAGCAGCCAAGCGGGGGGGCAGAATGAGCAGTTCTTC. It specifies CASSQAGGQNEQFF.

Regarding this clone: Its ends do not fully match the called genes, so a read error is possible. The same CDR3 arises from other DNA sequences in this sample as well. The chain has TRBV5-8 and TRBJ1-2; D perhaps matches TRBD1 (5 bases). Per the germline V gene, CDR1 is SGHTS and CDR2 is YDEGEE. This CDR3 region has 13 residues. The CDR3, as DNA: TGTGCCAGCAGGTTTGCGGGGCTCTATGGCTACACTTTC. Protein: CASRFAGLYGYTF.

In this sample, this clone turned up a few times. The chain carries TRBV7-2 and TRBJ2-1; 8 nucleotides agree with TRBD2. V lost 4 bases, J lost 0 bases, and 2 bases stayed unmatched. The CDR3 has 15 residues. CDR1 SGHTA and CDR2 FQGNSA come from the germline V gene. The CDR3 DNA reads as TGTGCCAGCAGCTCGGGGGGGAGCTCCTACAATGAGCAGTTCTTC. Translation gives CASSSGGSSYNEQFF.